The source of this TCR beta chain is a study of T cells after yellow fever vaccination. TCRdb analysed the 5' RACE reads with MiXCR anew, one entry per CDR3 protein. This table holds about 260,000 distinct CDR3 sequences, around 4.9% found once. This clonotype occurred a few times. In germline, CDR1 is SGHTA, CDR2 FQGTGA. The CDR3 runs 16 residues. V was clipped by 7 bases and J by 4 bases; unmatched bases: 12. Sample: CD4+ T cells sorted from PBMCs, taken on the day of the yellow fever booster vaccination. The TCR originated in a man aged 18 to 30 who received the YFV17D yellow fever vaccine. The chain is built from TRBV7-3 and TRBJ2-1, with TRBD2 identical over 8 bases. The DNA of the CDR3 is TGTGCCAGCAACCCCTTGGCGGGACTAGTGTACAATGAGCAGTTCTTC. Its protein is CASNPLAGLVYNEQFF.